This T cell receptor (beta chain) was sequenced during a study of molecular identifiers for immune sequencing clone quantification. Study-wide findings and caveats: The sizes of highly expanded clones could be underestimated when identical TCR molecules share a barcode. The study found clones above 20 RNA copies held over 98% of effector molecules and under 1% in naive cells.

After removal of 5 bases from V and 7 bases from J, the junction contained 4 bases not matched to a gene. Germline V gene lookup returns CDR1 MGHRA and CDR2 YSYEKL. The CDR3 totals 12 residues. At least ten counts were recorded for this clonotype. Its cognate antigen is unknown. TCRdb reprocessed the PCR reads via MiXCR and lists one record per CDR3 protein. The sample shows hundreds of thousands of distinct CDR3 sequences, roughly 27% of them seen only once. Every naive CD8 library was made from between roughly 19,000 and 1,000,000 sorted cells with 10%, 30% or 50% RNA. The authors sorted naive CD8 T cells as CD8+CD4-CCR7+CD45RA+.

The sequencing input was naive CD8+ T cells from blood, with Jurkat cell RNA spiked in. Subset of the sample: FACS-sorted CD8+CD4-CCR7+CD45RA+ naive T cells. The sequence was collected from a human donor in good health. Some libraries in this study had Jurkat cell RNA spiked in. The chain is built from TRBV4-1 and TRBJ1-1; 7 bases fit TRBD1. The CDR3 bases are TGCGCCAGCAGCGGGGACAGTCATGAAGCTTTCTTT. Amino acids: CASSGDSHEAFF.